A selection of T cell receptor beta chains follows, all from one sample in a study of T cell responses to AZD1222 COVID-19 vaccine. Clones were sequenced by immunoSEQ multiplex PCR, and TCRdb holds only the in-frame ones, with some missing. The sample yields 85,000 to 90,000 clones, around 91% seen once. The starting material was peripheral blood, obtained on day 0 of MenACWY control vaccination. The receptors shown here come from an adult in good health. Both conserved end residues are trimmed from each CDR3. Fields, in order: CDR3 protein, J gene, V gene.

CDR3: ASSTGQGKIDQPQH
J: TRBJ1-5
V: TRBV11-2

CDR3: ASRVITGSTEAF
J: TRBJ1-1
V: TRBV7-2

CDR3: SASRGTLGVYSNQPQH
J: TRBJ1-5
V: TRBV20-1

CDR3: ASSQDGDRTREQY
J: TRBJ2-7
V: TRBV3-1/TRBV3-2

CDR3: ASSLGQVYGYT
J: TRBJ1-2
V: TRBV12-3/TRBV12-4

CDR3: ASSRGTGRGREQY
J: TRBJ2-7
V: TRBV11-3

CDR3: ASSLTPLLNYGYT
J: TRBJ1-2
V: TRBV27

CDR3: AINPTGGKNEQY
J: TRBJ2-7
V: TRBV10-3

CDR3: ASRETASYEQY
J: TRBJ2-7
V: TRBV10-2

CDR3: ASSFRETSSYNEQF
J: TRBJ2-1
V: TRBV21-1

CDR3: ASSQDVQGRIGYT
J: TRBJ1-2
V: TRBV4-3